Many counts were recorded for the clone carrying this T cell receptor (beta chain). Its antigen is currently unknown. RNA transcripts provided the source from which TCR beta CDR3 regions were amplified. An initial round of RT-PCR targeting the TCR CDR3 relied on the HTBI primer set. TCRdb ran MiXCR on the multiplex PCR reads and lists one entry per CDR3 protein. The table shows about 710,000 distinct CDR3 sequences, with about a sixth occurring only once. The data belong to a study of T cells in Graves' hyperthyroidism and ophthalmopathy. Germline-derived CDR1 and CDR2 are MDHEN and SYDVKM. The CDR3 extends over 15 amino acids. The V and J ends lost 8 bases and 1 base, in that order; junction bases with no gene match: 2. Study observations and caveats: Also found in blood were most expanded thyroid clonotypes above 0.001.

The chain combines TRBV28 with TRBJ2-2; 12 positions agree with TRBD2. The source is a man younger than 35 with Graves' hyperthyroidism. Sequencing was carried out using blood. This CDR3 is CASLTSGGNTGELFF. The DNA for the CDR3 is TGTGCCAGCTTGACTAGCGGGGGGAACACCGGGGAGCTGTTTTTT. Looking up the rest from reference TRBV28 and TRBJ2-2 gives the full variable domain: DVKVTQSSRYLVKRTGEKVFLECVQDMDHENMFWYRQDPGLGLRLIYFSYDVKMKEKGDIPEGYSVSREKKERFSLILESASTNQTSMYLCASLTSGGNTGELFFGEGSRLTVL.